This T cell receptor beta chain came from a study of control samples from healthy donors and cancer patients (TCRdb year 2020). CDR1 is given as LNHNV and CDR2 as YYDKDF, both from the germline V gene (reference sequence). At the junction V is shortened by 5 bases and J by 3 bases, with 14 bases in between. Its CDR3 holds 15 amino acids, cysteine through phenylalanine. The DNA shown is the 45-base CDR3, in frame from base 1. The receptor library was made with the immunoSEQ multiplex PCR assay. TCRdb obtained this table from immuneACCESS and retained in-frame rearrangements with V and J assigned. These tables miss some clones; where compared with another copy, unresolved V genes account for less than half of the shortfall, and the remainder is unexplained. In this sample the table shows 130,000 to 150,000 clones, about 85% of which occur a single time. The ten largest clonotypes hold 8.5% to 9.5% of the sample.

A note on this clone: Its target antigen remains unknown. Per-base qualities were not stored, and no clone one base away is much larger.

The chain is made from TRBV15 and TRBJ1-5; tentative D gene TRBD1, with 5 bases matching. This TCR was sampled from a woman aged 30 to 39 in good health. The sample consisted of blood. The DNA sequence is TGTGCCACCAGCGGGGGGTGGGGTAACAATCAGCCCCAGCATTTT. Protein translation: CATSGGWGNNQPQHF.